A selection of T cell receptor beta chains follows, all from one sample in a study of blood T cells in healthy people across ages. TCRdb independently ran MiXCR on the 5' RACE reads; one entry per CDR3 protein. Among roughly 1,700,000 distinct CDR3 sequences listed, 28% were seen once. The sample taken for sequencing was blood. The receptors were gathered from a woman in her 30s in good health. Both conserved end residues are part of each CDR3. The D gene is left open where the match is weak. Clone size is shown for a subset of rows, as once, few, many or a class of expanded clone.

V	J	size	D	CDR3	DNA
TRBV7-2	TRBJ2-7	many	TRBD1	CASSSREYRGFPYEQYF	TGTGCCAGCAGCTCCCGGGAATACAGGGGTTTCCCCTACGAGCAGTACTTC
TRBV10-3	TRBJ1-2	few	TRBD1	CAISEPTLDREGVDGYTF	TGTGCCATCAGTGAGCCCACCTTGGACAGGGAGGGAGTCGATGGCTACACCTTC
TRBV5-1	TRBJ2-7	-	-	CANLPQGEGYEQYF	TGCGCCAACCTACCCCAGGGGGAGGGCTACGAGCAGTACTTC
TRBV30	TRBJ2-6	many	TRBD1	CAWNPGQGLSRANVLTF	TGTGCCTGGAATCCGGGACAGGGACTCTCGAGGGCCAACGTCCTGACTTTC
TRBV5-1	TRBJ1-2	few	-	CASSPGRLLINYGYTF	TGCGCCAGCAGCCCCGGACGTCTTTTGATTAACTATGGCTACACCTTC
TRBV4-1	TRBJ2-5	-	TRBD2	CASSQMGLGGETQYF	TGCGCCAGCAGCCAAATGGGACTAGGGGGAGAGACCCAGTACTTC
TRBV7-9	TRBJ1-5	few	-	CASSPVWGGNQPQHF	TGTGCCAGCAGCCCCGTTTGGGGCGGCAATCAGCCCCAGCATTTT
TRBV12-3/TRBV12-4	TRBJ2-3	few	-	CASSLGDRVYTQYF	TGTGCCAGCAGTTTAGGTGACAGAGTCTATACGCAGTATTTT
TRBV10-3	TRBJ2-7	many	-	CAIRRDSLYEQYF	TGTGCCATCAGGCGGGACTCTCTCTACGAGCAGTACTTC
TRBV7-9	TRBJ2-1	-	TRBD2	CASSLLGGLAGNNEQFF	TGTGCCAGCAGCTTATTAGGCGGACTAGCGGGGAACAATGAGCAGTTCTTC
TRBV20-1	TRBJ2-2	-	-	CSARLLGSGELFF	TGCAGTGCTAGACTTCTGGGGTCCGGGGAGCTGTTTTTT
TRBV29-1	TRBJ2-5	many	-	CSATRPAGVETQYF	TGCAGCGCGACAAGACCGGCAGGGGTAGAGACCCAGTACTTC
TRBV19	TRBJ2-1	many	-	CASSIGVANEQFF	TGTGCCAGTAGTATAGGAGTGGCGAATGAGCAGTTCTTC
TRBV29-1	TRBJ2-5	many	TRBD1	CSAGQGAGEQYF	TGCAGCGCTGGACAGGGGGCAGGGGAGCAGTACTTC
TRBV7-9	TRBJ2-6	many	-	CASILVSGSGANVLTF	TGTGCCAGCATCTTAGTCTCGGGCTCTGGGGCCAACGTCCTGACTTTC